This T cell receptor (beta chain) stems from a study of cytomegalovirus exposure and HLA in healthy donors. Primers included in the PCR were 60 Vbeta and 13 Jbeta primers. This table comes from immunoSEQ multiplex PCR, and its TCRdb copy is limited to in-frame clones, with some not included. The sample has 200,000 or so clones, roughly 84% seen once; the top ten hold 0.25% to 0.3%. CDR1 and CDR2 (germline): SGHTS, YDEGEE. Losses at the gene ends were 6 bases for V and 4 bases for J; bases not matched to a gene: 8. The CDR3 covers 14 residues. The chain carries TRBV5-8 and TRBJ1-2, with TRBD1 identical over 8 bases. The sample comprised PBMCs. The receptor was isolated from a boy aged 5-17 years in good health and CMV-seronegative. The CDR3 loop reads CASTQTGVIYGYTF. Here the CDR3 DNA reads TGTGCCAGCACCCAGACAGGGGTTATCTATGGCTACACCTTC.